This TCR beta chain is drawn from a study of T cells in Graves' hyperthyroidism and ophthalmopathy. The investigators amplified TCR beta CDR3 regions from RNA transcripts. Using the HTBI primer set, a first-round RT-PCR was run on the TCR CDR3. TCRdb reprocessed the multiplex PCR reads with MiXCR, giving one entry per CDR3 protein. The sample shows around 540,000 distinct CDR3 sequences, approximately 44% of them seen only once. Per the germline V gene, CDR1 is SGHAT and CDR2 is FQDESV (reference sequence). The CDR3 has 15 amino acids. Trimming removed 1 base from V and 5 bases from J, with 9 bases in between.

The receptor was isolated from a young woman with Graves' hyperthyroidism. Input material: peripheral blood or thyroid tissue (not recorded which). V is TRBV11-1 and J is TRBJ1-6, with a weak D call TRBD1 (5 bases). CDR3 residues: CASSLEVQDNSPLHF. The CDR3 DNA sequence: TGTGCCAGCAGCTTAGAGGTACAGGATAATTCACCCCTCCACTTT.